The rows below give T cell receptor beta chains drawn from one sample of a study of blood T cell repertoires in COVID-19. The protocol was immunoSEQ multiplex PCR, while the TCRdb copy is restricted to in-frame clones and leaves out a portion. The table includes approximately 160,000 clones, 85% to 95% detected once. The sequenced sample was peripheral blood. The receptor source for this set is a woman aged 60 to 75 with COVID-19, enrolled during active disease. Both conserved end residues are part of each CDR3. Fields, in order: V gene, J gene, D gene, clone size, CDR3 protein, CDR3 DNA. The D gene is left open where the match is weak. Clone sizes are given selectively: once, few, many, or a class where the clone is expanded.

TRBV5-1,TRBJ1-4,TRBD1,-,CASSFDGTAEKLFF,TGCGCCAGCAGCTTCGACGGGACAGCTGAAAAACTGTTTTTT
TRBV28,TRBJ1-6,-,once,CASSSPGQVNSPLHF,TGTGCCAGCAGTTCACCGGGACAAGTTAATTCACCCCTCCACTTT
TRBV15,TRBJ1-5,TRBD1,-,CATSSETGGGQPQHF,TGTGCCACCAGCAGCGAGACAGGGGGCGGTCAGCCCCAGCATTTT
TRBV27,TRBJ2-3,TRBD2,-,CASSLRTSGGSADTQYF,TGTGCCAGCAGTCTAAGGACTAGCGGGGGGAGTGCAGATACGCAGTATTTT
TRBV12-3/TRBV12-4,TRBJ1-3,-,-,CASSLARNTIYF,TGTGCCAGCAGTTTGGCTCGAAACACCATATATTTT
TRBV30,TRBJ2-3,-,-,CAWGGGGTQYF,TGTGCCTGGGGCGGAGGAGGTACGCAGTATTTT
TRBV5-1,TRBJ1-4,TRBD1,once,CASSLGTGINEKLFF,TGCGCCAGCAGCTTGGGGACAGGGATTAATGAAAAACTGTTTTTT
TRBV23-1,TRBJ1-6,-,once,CASSQCTPPYQTLYNSPLHF,TGCGCCAGCAGTCAATGCACCCCCCCTTATCAGACACTTTATAATTCACCCCTCCACTTT
TRBV6-1,TRBJ1-1,-,-,CASSEVWTVNTEAFF,TGTGCCAGCAGTGAAGTTTGGACAGTGAACACTGAAGCTTTCTTT
TRBV9,TRBJ1-3,TRBD1,-,CASSPHQQGVGNTIYF,TGTGCCAGCAGCCCTCACCAACAGGGGGTTGGAAACACCATATATTTT
TRBV3-1/TRBV3-2,TRBJ1-6,-,-,CASSQDSRGSSPLHF,TGTGCCAGCAGCCAAGATTCGCGGGGCAGTTCACCCCTCCACTTT
TRBV6-2/TRBV6-3,TRBJ1-2,-,-,CASSAGKNYGYTF,TGTGCCAGCAGTGCCGGGAAGAACTATGGCTACACCTTC
TRBV7-9,TRBJ1-5,-,-,CASSLGLRQPQHF,TGTGCCAGCAGCTTGGGACTCCGGCAGCCCCAGCATTTT
TRBV5-4,TRBJ1-2,TRBD1,-,CASRWGQELGYTF,TGTGCCAGCAGGTGGGGACAGGAACTTGGCTACACCTTC
TRBV28,TRBJ1-5,-,once,CASSSGNQPQHF,TGTGCCAGCAGTTCGGGCAATCAGCCCCAGCATTTT
TRBV30,TRBJ1-5,-,-,CAWGALSNQPQHF,TGTGCCTGGGGGGCCCTTAGCAATCAGCCCCAGCATTTT
TRBV24-1,TRBJ1-4,TRBD1,-,CARTGNGPNEKLFF,TGTGCCAGGACAGGGAATGGTCCTAATGAAAAACTGTTTTTT
TRBV5-8,TRBJ2-7,-,few,CASSRMENRVYEQYF,TGTGCCAGCAGCCGGATGGAGAACAGGGTCTACGAGCAGTACTTC
TRBV7-8,TRBJ1-2,-,-,CASSLEQGLRSYGYTF,TGTGCCAGCAGCCTCGAACAGGGCCTGAGATCCTATGGCTACACCTTC
TRBV7-2,TRBJ1-5,-,-,CASSWTDNQPQHF,TGTGCCAGCAGTTGGACAGACAATCAGCCCCAGCATTTT
TRBV6-5,TRBJ1-4,-,-,CASSPGGSYNEKLFF,TGTGCCAGCAGTCCGGGGGGATCATATAATGAAAAACTGTTTTTT
TRBV7-9,TRBJ1-1,-,-,CASSHGVQGNTEAFF,TGTGCCAGCAGCCATGGGGTCCAGGGGAACACTGAAGCTTTCTTT
TRBV6-1,TRBJ2-1,TRBD1,-,CASSATGIGLYNEQFF,TGTGCCAGCAGTGCGACAGGGATTGGTTTATACAATGAGCAGTTCTTC
TRBV6-5,TRBJ1-1,TRBD1,once,CASKENRGNTEAFF,TGTGCCAGCAAAGAAAACAGGGGGAACACTGAAGCTTTCTTT
TRBV4-1,TRBJ2-1,TRBD1,-,CASSLRPGQGSYNEQFF,TGCGCCAGCAGCTTACGTCCGGGACAGGGGAGTTACAATGAGCAGTTCTTC
TRBV20-1,TRBJ2-2,-,-,CSASSQVNTGELFF,TGCAGTGCTAGTTCACAGGTGAACACCGGGGAGCTGTTTTTT
TRBV6-1,TRBJ2-7,-,-,CASSEGVSEQYF,TGTGCCAGCAGTGAAGGTGTCAGCGAGCAGTACTTC
TRBV23-1,TRBJ1-6,TRBD1,-,CASSQWDRFNSPLHF,TGCGCCAGCAGTCAATGGGACAGATTTAATTCACCCCTCCACTTT
TRBV5-1,TRBJ2-3,TRBD1,once,CASTKLVAGAAGGTDTQYF,TGCGCCAGCACCAAATTGGTCGCAGGGGCGGCAGGGGGTACAGATACGCAGTATTTT
TRBV7-2,TRBJ1-2,-,-,CASSRDRSYGYTF,TGTGCCAGCAGCCGAGACAGATCCTATGGCTACACCTTC
TRBV20-1,TRBJ2-1,-,-,CSASETSLIYNEQFF,TGCAGTGCTAGTGAGACTAGTCTCATCTACAATGAGCAGTTCTTC
TRBV3-1/TRBV3-2,TRBJ2-7,TRBD2,once,CATGNGASGGIKGYHEQYF,TGTGCCACCGGAAATGGGGCCAGCGGGGGCATTAAAGGGTACCACGAGCAGTACTTC
TRBV4-3,TRBJ2-2,-,-,CASSQGQTLNTGELFF,TGCGCCAGCAGCCAAGGGCAGACTCTGAACACCGGGGAGCTGTTTTTT
TRBV6-1,TRBJ1-3,-,-,CASSEEVTGFGNTIYF,TGTGCCAGCAGTGAAGAAGTGACAGGTTTTGGAAACACCATATATTTT
TRBV7-6,TRBJ1-1,-,once,CASSADLNTEAFF,TGTGCCAGCAGCGCAGACTTGAACACTGAAGCTTTCTTT
TRBV6-6,TRBJ1-3,-,-,CASSEGGDGNTIYF,TGTGCCAGTTCGGAGGGAGGGGACGGAAACACCATATATTTT
TRBV19,TRBJ2-1,-,-,CASLPRSNSYNEQFF,TGTGCCAGTCTCCCTCGGAGTAACTCCTACAATGAGCAGTTCTTC
TRBV9,TRBJ2-6,TRBD2,-,CASSVVPWTSGGAGSGANVLTF,TGTGCCAGCAGCGTAGTCCCCTGGACTAGCGGGGGGGCCGGGTCTGGGGCCAACGTCCTGACTTTC
TRBV5-6,TRBJ1-5,-,-,CASSLSRDQPQHF,TGTGCCAGCAGCTTATCCCGGGATCAGCCCCAGCATTTT
TRBV19,TRBJ1-5,TRBD1,-,CASSIYRPGGTQPQHF,TGTGCCAGTAGTATTTATCGCCCAGGGGGTACTCAGCCCCAGCATTTT
TRBV27,TRBJ1-1,-,-,CASSFSGTQAGAFF,TGTGCCAGCAGTTTTTCAGGGACTCAAGCGGGAGCTTTCTTT
TRBV27,TRBJ2-7,TRBD1,-,CATKGQGAYEQYF,TGTGCCACCAAGGGACAGGGAGCCTACGAGCAGTACTTC
TRBV3-1/TRBV3-2,TRBJ1-1,-,-,CASSQEEWDCLNTEAFF,TGTGCCAGCAGCCAAGAAGAGTGGGACTGCCTGAACACTGAAGCTTTCTTT
TRBV2,TRBJ1-2,-,-,CASSDRGVSYGYTF,TGTGCCAGCAGTGACAGGGGTGTTAGCTATGGCTACACCTTC
TRBV28,TRBJ1-2,TRBD1,-,CASSLSPLGQGLGGYTF,TGTGCCAGCAGTTTATCCCCCCTAGGACAGGGTCTTGGTGGCTACACCTTC
TRBV6-2/TRBV6-3,TRBJ2-3,TRBD2,-,CASSVRPHPGTSGGTDTQYF,TGTGCCAGCAGCGTCCGACCTCATCCCGGGACTAGCGGGGGCACAGATACGCAGTATTTT
TRBV10-3,TRBJ1-2,-,-,CAIPTGNYGYTF,TGTGCCATCCCCACAGGGAACTATGGCTACACCTTC
TRBV18,TRBJ2-5,-,-,CASSPRETQYF,TGTGCCAGCTCACCTCGAGAGACCCAGTACTTC
TRBV5-1,TRBJ1-1,TRBD1,-,CASSLGQGREAFF,TGCGCCAGCAGCCTGGGACAGGGACGTGAAGCTTTCTTT
TRBV7-2,TRBJ2-3,TRBD2,-,CASSSRRGAGGQYF,TGTGCCAGCAGCTCTCGCCGGGGAGCGGGGGGGCAGTATTTT